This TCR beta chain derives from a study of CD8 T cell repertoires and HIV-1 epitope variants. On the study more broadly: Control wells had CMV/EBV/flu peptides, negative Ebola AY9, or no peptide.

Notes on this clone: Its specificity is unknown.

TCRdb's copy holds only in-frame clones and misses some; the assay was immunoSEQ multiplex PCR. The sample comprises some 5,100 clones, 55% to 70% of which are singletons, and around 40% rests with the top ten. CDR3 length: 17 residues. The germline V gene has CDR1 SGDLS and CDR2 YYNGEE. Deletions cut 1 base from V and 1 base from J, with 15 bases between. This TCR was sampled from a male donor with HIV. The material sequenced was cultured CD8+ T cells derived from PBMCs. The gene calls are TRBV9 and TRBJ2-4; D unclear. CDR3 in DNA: TGTGCCAGCAGCGTAAGGCCCCTTCTTAAGGCCAAAAACATTCAGTACTTC. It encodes CASSVRPLLKAKNIQYF.